This section outlines one T cell receptor (beta chain) sequence together with its context. What antigen it recognizes has not been identified. No quality values exist for individual bases; no much larger clone is one base distant. The sample comes from a study of shared clonotypes between healthy human individuals (dated by TCRdb to 2020 to 2021). Background for the entire study: The cohort comprised two women and three men aged 18 to 49 years. Leukapheresis yielded between about 0.94 and 9 billion PBMCs per donor. To increase sequencing depth and limit assay-specific biases, TCR repertoire library preparation and sequencing were carried out by different laboratories using diverse techniques. For each donor, CD4 naive and CD4 memory were each given three plates, CD8 naive was given two plates, and CD8 memory was given one plate. To estimate repertoire size and how much clonotype sharing occurs between individuals, the study deeply sequenced the blood TCR repertoires of several healthy adults.

CD8 naive samples consisted of CD45RO-negative cells that were positively selected for CCR7, yielding a CD45RA+CCR7+ population without TemRA cells. Donors were healthy HIV-negative adults with no recently reported acute infections or vaccinations. Every donor was a Caucasian adult residing in Nashville, Tennessee, USA. Blood was collected by leukapheresis, and PBMCs were isolated by Ficoll-Histopaque density gradient centrifugation and then cryopreserved in liquid nitrogen vapor phase. Analytical flow cytometry was used to check the purity and quantity of each magnetically sorted T cell population. From each sorted fraction, genomic DNA was isolated and quantified by UV absorbance on a Nanodrop 2000c. What the study reported, not specific to this receptor: The small number of donors limited the genetic and exposure-history diversity represented. Estimated clonotype richness was generally larger for naive than for memory subsets. Compared with non-shared clonotypes, clonotypes shared by all four sorted-subset donors had higher generation probabilities. Pairwise subsampling indicated that sequencing depth was expected to affect the degree of clonotype sharing among donors. Sampling was restricted to blood, and TCR repertoires in tissue are likely to differ from TCR repertoires in blood. When four donors were compared, the shared fraction of clonotypes was 5% to 6.5% for naive CD4, approximately 3.3% for naive CD8, 2.3% for memory CD4, and 0.3% to 0.5% for memory CD8. Even with the large sequencing depth, rarefaction of the sorted-subset datasets indicated that sequencing was incomplete.

V is reduced by 3 bases and J by 6 bases, leaving a spacing of 5 bases between them. As encoded in the germline V gene, CDR1 is MDHEN while CDR2 is SYDVKM. Its CDR3 holds 12 amino acids, cysteine through phenylalanine. Just the 36-base CDR3 DNA is kept, in frame starting at base 1. Using the deep immunoSEQ assay, TCR CDR3 regions were amplified from genomic DNA by multiplex PCR. For each cell subset, the extracted genomic DNA was distributed evenly across all wells of several immunoSEQ 96-well plates, and each plate served as one replicate. Each replicate PCR for sorted subsets received approximately 200 ng genomic DNA, equal to tens of thousands of T cell genomes. The purified libraries were quantified using a Qubit 3.0 fluorometer, sized with a Bioanalyzer 2100, and then quantified again using the KAPA Library Quantification kit. Every immunoSEQ 96-well plate was sequenced on a dedicated single-read 150-cycle Illumina NextSeq 550 flow cell. Regarding the original processing steps: Because only junctional sequences without quality scores were contained in the immunoSEQ output, filtering matching that applied to full-length reads could not be performed. To assign V/J genes and CDR3, sequences were annotated using PyIR, a Python wrapper for IgBLAST v1.9, with IMGT germline references. Reads were filtered out if the reads had weak V/J assignments (E-value above 1e-6), no CDR3, stop codons, out-of-frame junctions, or ambiguous translated residues. A V3J clonotype was defined by an identical inferred V gene, J gene, and CDR3 amino acid sequence. Percentage overlap between repertoires was calculated by dividing the number of shared unique clonotypes by the size of the smaller repertoire. RTK rarefaction, the Chao1 estimator, and Recon v2.1 estimates of unobserved clonotypes were used to assess repertoire richness. OLGA was used to compute generation probabilities for all TCRbeta clonotypes that the gDNA method yielded from a handful of donors. The immuneACCESS repertoire file appears here via TCRdb, limited to in-frame rearrangements. These files lack a portion of the clones; in checked studies, under half of the deficit traces to unresolved V genes, and the cause of the others is not known. V and J calls and clone size follow that table, whereas D and trimming were derived from the DNA. The sample contains roughly 2 million clones, about 95% of them found a single time. 1% to 1.3% of the sample rests with the top ten.

Specimen: naive CD8+ T cells sorted from blood. The sample's cell subset or site label is to be understood as: CD45RA+CCR7+. The receptor's source is a man younger than 35 in good health. Recombination joined TRBV28 with TRBJ1-4; the D segment cannot be called with confidence. The DNA sequence is given as TGTGCCAGCAGTTTGATCGATGAAAAACTGTTTTTT. Its translation is CASSLIDEKLFF.